The 22 T cell receptor beta chains presented below share a single source sample, sequenced in a study of blood T cell repertoires in COVID-19. Only in-frame clones appear in the TCRdb table, and some are missing; sequencing was by immunoSEQ multiplex PCR. The sample gives about 160,000 clones, about 80% of which show up once; more than 3% is in the top ten. The material sequenced was PBMCs or T cells enriched from blood (not recorded which). Every receptor here comes from a woman aged 55 to 70 who had recovered from COVID-19.

The V gene is TRBV29-1, the J gene TRBJ1-6, with 9 bases lining up with TRBD1. V gave up 3 bases and J gave up 6 bases; unmatched junction bases: 3. This CDR3 has 14 amino acids. Germline-derived CDR1 and CDR2 are SQVTM and ANQGSEA. This CDR3 is CSVEGQGPNSPLHF. DNA for the CDR3: TGCAGCGTTGAGGGACAGGGCCCTAATTCACCCCTCCACTTT.

The V and J genes are TRBV19 and TRBJ1-5; TRBD1 might be the D (6 bases). Trimming removed 4 bases at V and 10 bases at J, with 14 bases between. Germline lookup yields CDR1 LNHDA and CDR2 SQIVND (reference sequence). The CDR3 contains 13 residues. CDR3 in amino acids: CASSTGGFSPQHF. CDR3 coding DNA: TGTGCCAGTAGTACGGGGGGCTTCTCTCCCCAGCATTTT.

The chain links TRBV7-6 to TRBJ2-1; 13 bases map to TRBD2. V was pared by 5 bases and J by 7 bases, with 8 bases of the junction left unmatched. Germline loops: CDR1 SGHVS, CDR2 FNYEAQ. The CDR3 runs 16 residues. This chain's CDR3 is CASSPQLAGGQNEQFF. Here the CDR3 DNA reads TGTGCCAGCAGCCCCCAACTAGCGGGGGGGCAAAATGAGCAGTTCTTC.

The rearrangement links TRBV10-1 to TRBJ2-1; TRBD1 agrees at 8 bases. Germline lookup yields CDR1 WNHNN and CDR2 SYGVQD (reference sequence). The CDR3 is made up of 11 amino acids. V trimming: 6 bases; J trimming: 14 bases; junction bases outside the gene matches: 6. CDR3 in DNA: TGCGCCAGCAGGGACAGGGATCTGAAGTTCTTC. Its translation: CASRDRDLKFF.

V gene TRBV19 combines with J gene TRBJ2-4, with D perhaps matching TRBD1 (6 bases). The length of the CDR3 is 14 residues. Trimming removed 7 bases from V and 3 bases from J, with 13 bases in between. CDR1 is LNHDA, CDR2 SQIVND, per germline (reference sequence). CDR3 sequence reads: CASNDPQGKNIQYF. The CDR3 DNA sequence: TGTGCCAGTAACGACCCACAGGGCAAAAACATTCAGTACTTC.

The chain uses TRBV6-5 and TRBJ2-7; TRBD1 agrees at 11 bases. Germline CDR1 reads MNHEY; CDR2 reads SVGAGI. J gave up 7 bases and V 9 bases, and 8 bases lay outside the gene matches. The CDR3 length is 13 residues. CDR3 residues: CASRDRGAREQYF. The CDR3 DNA sequence: TGTGCCAGTAGGGACAGGGGGGCTCGGGAGCAGTACTTC.

The J gene is TRBJ2-7, the V gene TRBV24-1, with 7 nucleotides matching TRBD1. CDR3 length: 13 residues. Germline assignment: CDR1 KGHDR and CDR2 SFDVKD. Losses at the gene ends were 2 bases for V and 3 bases for J; bases not matched to a gene: 0. The chain's CDR3 is CATSDWDSYEQYF. The CDR3 DNA reads as TGTGCCACCAGTGATTGGGACAGCTACGAGCAGTACTTC.

V and J are TRBV5-1 and TRBJ2-4; TRBD2 might be the D (5 bases). V lost 2 bases, J lost 5 bases, and 14 bases lay in between. Germline V gives CDR1 SGHRS, CDR2 YFSETQ. The CDR3 contains 15 residues. DNA for the CDR3: TGCGCCAGCAGCTTCTCGCCGGGGTTAGAAAACATTCAGTACTTC. The encoded protein is CASSFSPGLENIQYF.

DNA of the CDR3: TGTGCCAGCAGGAGACAGGGGGTGGACACTGAAGCTTTCTTT. Amino acids: CASRRQGVDTEAFF. The genes are TRBV27 and TRBJ1-1; 9 bases map to TRBD1. Germline CDR1 MNHEY, CDR2 SMNVEV (reference sequence). The V and J ends lost 6 bases and 3 bases, in that order; junction bases with no gene match: 5. The CDR3 is made up of 14 amino acids.

This clone appeared a few times. This chain connects TRBV30 to TRBJ2-1; TRBD2 aligns across 12 bases. This CDR3 region has 18 residues. Germline V gene data show CDR1 as GTSNPN and CDR2 as SVGIG (reference sequence). V shed 4 bases and J 2 bases; nucleotides not matched to a gene: 12. The CDR3 nucleotides are TGTGCCTGGAAGGGTCCTAGCGGGGGGGCCGAGGCCTACAATGAGCAGTTCTTC. As protein: CAWKGPSGGAEAYNEQFF. Full variable domain (outside the CDR3, taken from reference TRBV30 and TRBJ2-1): SQTIHQWPATLVQPVGSPLSLECTVEGTSNPNLYWYRQAAGRGLQLLFYSVGIGQISSEVPQNLSASRPQDRQFILSSKKLLLSDSGFYLCAWKGPSGGAEAYNEQFFGPGTRLTVL.

The chain's CDR3 is CAWSGSGGWSQYF. Written as DNA, the CDR3 is TGTGCCTGGAGTGGAAGCGGGGGGTGGTCGCAGTATTTT. The rearrangement links TRBV30 to TRBJ2-3; 9 nucleotides align to TRBD2. Germline loops: CDR1 GTSNPN, CDR2 SVGIG (reference sequence). The CDR3 extends over 13 amino acids. V gave up 1 base and J gave up 10 bases; unmatched junction bases: 6.

This clone was seen once. This rearrangement joins TRBV3-1 (or the pseudogene TRBV3-2) to TRBJ2-2; 8 positions agree with TRBD1. V shed 7 bases, J shed 5 bases, and the junction held 3 bases outside the gene matches. Germline V gives CDR1 LGHDT, CDR2 YNNKEL (reference sequence). The CDR3 has 13 residues. The DNA for the CDR3 is TGTGCCAGCACAGACAGGGGAACCGGGGAGCTGTTTTTT. Protein product: CASTDRGTGELFF.

V usage is TRBV7-9 and J usage is TRBJ1-2; possibly TRBD1 for D (6 bases). V lost 3 bases, J lost 6 bases, and 11 bases lay in between. The germline CDR1 and CDR2 sequences are SEHNR and FQNEAQ (reference sequence). The length of the CDR3 is 13 residues. The chain's CDR3 is CASSFRGTNGYTF. In nucleotides, the CDR3 is TGTGCCAGCAGCTTTAGGGGGACCAATGGCTACACCTTC.

In this sample, this clone turned up a few times. The chain joins TRBV7-3 to TRBJ2-1, with 7 bases lining up with TRBD2. This CDR3 spans 13 amino acids. J lost 7 bases, V lost 5 bases, and 5 bases had no gene match. Looked up from germline, CDR1 is SGHTA and CDR2 is FQGTGA. The CDR3 loop reads CASSVGTNNEQFF. CDR3 DNA: TGTGCCAGCAGCGTAGGGACTAATAATGAGCAGTTCTTC.

The gene calls are TRBV5-4 and TRBJ1-4; TRBD1 might be the D (6 bases). The CDR3 length is 16 residues. The germline gives CDR1 SGHNT, CDR2 YYREEE (reference sequence). V was pared by 0 bases and J by 3 bases, with 12 bases between. The CDR3 DNA is TGTGCCAGCAGCTTGGTGGGGGGGCTGGCTAATGAAAAACTGTTTTTT. The encoded protein is CASSLVGGLANEKLFF.

The chain employs TRBV4-1 and TRBJ1-5; D may be TRBD1 (6 bases). Germline CDR1 and CDR2: MGHRA and YSYEKL. The length of the CDR3 is 15 residues. V was clipped by 5 bases and J by 2 bases, with 13 bases between them. The chain's CDR3 is CASSIRDNGNQPQHF. The CDR3 bases are TGCGCCAGCAGCATCCGGGACAATGGCAATCAGCCCCAGCATTTT.

V is TRBV7-6 and J is TRBJ2-5; D is uncertain. Per the germline V gene, CDR1 is SGHVS and CDR2 is FNYEAQ. The V gene lost 1 base and the J gene lost 5 bases, with 8 bases spanning the gap. The CDR3 runs 13 residues. The CDR3 is CASSLDRGETQYF. CDR3 bases: TGTGCCAGCAGCTTAGACCGAGGCGAGACCCAGTACTTC. The variable domain in full, completed from reference TRBV7-6 and TRBJ2-5, reads GAGVSQSPRYKVTKRGQDVALRCDPISGHVSLYWYRQALGQGPEFLTYFNYEAQQDKSGLPNDRFSAERPEGSISTLTIQRTEQRDSAMYRCASSLDRGETQYFGPGTRLLVL.

This rearrangement joins TRBV19 to TRBJ2-7; D may be TRBD2 (5 bases). CDR1 is LNHDA, CDR2 SQIVND, per germline (reference sequence). This CDR3 is built from 13 residues. Trimming cost V 5 bases and J 4 bases, with 12 bases left between them. The DNA for the CDR3 is TGTGCCAGTAGTCCTAGCCTCACGTACGAGCAGTACTTC. This codes for CASSPSLTYEQYF. Variable domain in full (rest from reference TRBV19 and TRBJ2-7): DGGITQSPKYLFRKEGQNVTLSCEQNLNHDAMYWYRQDPGQGLRLIYYSQIVNDFQKGDIAEGYSVSREKKESFPLTVTSAQKNPTAFYLCASSPSLTYEQYFGPGTRLTVT.

The chain links TRBV5-5 to TRBJ2-3; TRBD1 matches at 12 bases. The CDR3 has 17 amino acids. CDR1 is SGHKS, CDR2 YYEKEE, per germline (reference sequence). V trimming: 4 bases; J trimming: 0 bases; junction bases outside the gene matches: 6. This chain's CDR3 is CASSREGQGASTDTQYF. CDR3 bases: TGTGCCAGCAGCAGAGAGGGACAGGGGGCTAGCACAGATACGCAGTATTTT.

This clone was detected a few times. This sequence joins TRBV6-6 and TRBJ1-2, with D perhaps TRBD1 (5 bases). V was clipped by 5 bases and J by 1 base, with 14 bases between them. CDR1 is MNHNY, CDR2 SVGAGI, per germline (reference sequence). The CDR3 is made up of 15 amino acids. The CDR3 protein is CASSDGIRVNYGYTF. The CDR3 nucleotides read TGTGCCAGCAGTGACGGAATCAGGGTTAACTATGGCTACACCTTC.

The chain is built from TRBV6-5 and TRBJ1-1, with TRBD1 matching 8 bases. The junction had 6 bases not matched to a gene; V was cut back by 3 bases and J by 3 bases. The CDR3 consists of 15 residues. Looked up from germline, CDR1 is MNHEY and CDR2 is SVGAGI. The CDR3 loop reads CASSYSRGPYTEAFF. For the CDR3, the DNA is TGTGCCAGCAGTTATTCCAGGGGGCCCTACACTGAAGCTTTCTTT.

The chain employs TRBV27 and TRBJ1-2; the match to TRBD1 covers 11 bases. The germline V gene encodes CDR1 MNHEY and CDR2 SMNVEV (reference sequence). The CDR3 is 14 amino acids. V shed 5 bases and J 6 bases; nucleotides not matched to a gene: 5. In DNA, the CDR3 is TGTGCCAGCAGTGCCGGGACAGGGGGTCATGGCTACACCTTC. Its translation is CASSAGTGGHGYTF.